This T cell receptor beta chain originates from a study of a mutant IDH1 vaccine in newly diagnosed glioma (dated by TCRdb to about 2021). For context, the study as a whole: Patients received eight vaccinations in weeks 1, 3, 5, 7, 11, 15, 19 and 23, corresponding to visits V03 through V10. Vaccination started 4-6 weeks after radiotherapy alone, or was given together with temozolomide cycles in the groups whose treatment included chemotherapy. Of the 32 patients who were treated, around 60% were male and roughly 38% were female, and the mean age was around 41 years. Prior to enrollment, standard therapy consisting of radiotherapy alone, temozolomide alone, or radiochemotherapy with temozolomide had been administered to patients, with the combination being received by most patients. Peripheral blood was collected at six visits: V03 (baseline), V05, V07, V10, V12 and V13. For exploratory analyses, longitudinal TCRB deep sequencing was carried out in about two dozen treated patients wherever samples were available.

Trimming removed 1 base from V and 2 bases from J, leaving 12 bases between the germline ends. The germline V gene (reference sequence) yields LNHDA for CDR1 and SQIVND for CDR2. From cysteine to phenylalanine, the CDR3 is 16 amino acids long. The kept DNA is CDR3 alone, 48 bases in frame from the first base. Comments on this clone: Its antigen is currently not known. Base qualities were left out, and no much larger clone turns up one base away.

Libraries came from the immunoSEQ multiplex PCR assay. Rearranged TCR beta chain sequences were amplified using the hsTCRB Kit according to the manufacturer's protocol. Sequencing of TCRB libraries was carried out on an Illumina MiSeq. Turning to the authors' computational methods: The kit vendor's proprietary platform handled demultiplexing, trimming and gene mapping. Held by TCRdb, this immuneACCESS table contains in-frame sequences only and omits some clones. Under half of the omission traces to an unresolved V gene where checked; the cause of the rest is unknown. From that table come the V and J calls and clone size; the DNA was used to work out D and trimming. The sample table records about 60,000 clones; around 80% of these occur just once. 3.5% to 4.5% of the sample belongs to the ten largest clones. Explained via the paper, the time point label denotes: week 11, during vaccination. Every vaccine dose consisted of 300 ug of a 20-mer mutant IDH1 peptide in Montanide, administered subcutaneously together with topical imiquimod. Donors had newly diagnosed WHO grade 3 or 4 IDH1-mutant astrocytomas with loss of nuclear ATRX. The samples were drawn from NOA16, a multicentre, single-arm, open-label phase I trial in Germany that tested a mutant IDH1 peptide vaccine in humans for the first time. Genomic DNA for TCRB sequencing was extracted from EDTA blood using the DNeasy Blood and Tissue Kit.

Broad study findings and their caveats: PBMC samples for TCRB deep sequencing were selected based on availability. According to the authors, sample limitations meant that analyses of patient blood samples could not be reproduced. Changes in the top peripheral T cell clonotypes picked up by TCRB sequencing did not appear to be linked to pseudoprogression. Vaccine-induced immune responses across multiple MHC alleles were detected in 80% to 95% of patients.

The receptor was derived from a man younger than 40 with glioma. The sequencing used PBMCs, collected from a glioma patient whose treatment included an IDH1 peptide vaccine. Here the chain combines TRBV19 and TRBJ2-4; the D region possibly corresponds to TRBD2 (6 bases align). In nucleotides, the sequence is TGTGCCAGTAGTATAGTTGGAGGGCACCCCAAAAACATTCAGTACTTC. It translates to CASSIVGGHPKNIQYF. This CDR3, with the reference TRBV19 and TRBJ2-4 proteins standing in past its ends, gives the full variable domain DGGITQSPKYLFRKEGQNVTLSCEQNLNHDAMYWYRQDPGQGLRLIYYSQIVNDFQKGDIAEGYSVSREKKESFPLTVTSAQKNPTAFYLCASSIVGGHPKNIQYFGAGTRLSVL.